This entry lists 18 T cell receptor beta chains sequenced from one sample in a study of shared clonotypes between healthy human individuals. Measured with immunoSEQ multiplex PCR; TCRdb has only the in-frame clones, and not every one. This sample has 2.5 million or so clones, with just over 90% found just once. The material sequenced was naive CD4+ T cells sorted from blood. The subset: CD45RA+ positively selected. All receptors derive from a man between 18 and 29 years old in good health.

The gene calls are TRBV7-9 and TRBJ2-3; 8 bases agree with TRBD1. Losses at the gene ends were 3 bases for V and 2 bases for J; bases not matched to a gene: 4. Germline CDR1 SEHNR, CDR2 FQNEAQ (reference sequence). The CDR3 has 15 residues. CDR3 sequence: CASSLGGQVTDTQYF. In nucleotides, the CDR3 is TGTGCCAGCAGCTTGGGGGGACAGGTCACAGATACGCAGTATTTT.

V gene TRBV5-1 combines with J gene TRBJ2-2, with 11 bases that match TRBD1. Losses at the gene ends were 4 bases for V and 5 bases for J; bases not matched to a gene: 7. The germline CDR1 and CDR2 sequences are SGHRS and YFSETQ. The CDR3 runs to 16 residues. CDR3 sequence: CASSPGTGGSTGELFF. For the CDR3, the DNA is TGCGCCAGCAGCCCCGGGACAGGGGGAAGTACCGGGGAGCTGTTTTTT.

The chain carries TRBV4-1 and TRBJ2-1, with TRBD2 matching over 7 bases. Germline lookup yields CDR1 MGHRA and CDR2 YSYEKL. The CDR3 has 13 amino acids. V lost 8 bases and J lost 6; bases outside the gene matches: 7. CDR3 loop: CASRGTGGNEQFF. CDR3 sequence (DNA): TGCGCCAGCCGAGGGACGGGGGGCAATGAGCAGTTCTTC.

The J gene is TRBJ1-5, the V gene TRBV10-2; D gene unclear. V lost 5 bases and J lost 14, with 13 bases in between. The CDR3 contains 11 residues. The V gene's germline CDR1 is WSHSY and CDR2 SAAADI. The CDR3 coding sequence is TGCGCCAGCAGTTCCTGGGAGGAAAAGCATTTT. It encodes CASSSWEEKHF.

This chain uses TRBV4-1 with TRBJ1-6; perhaps TRBD1 as D (6 bases). CDR1 MGHRA and CDR2 YSYEKL come from the germline V gene. Trimming took off 3 bases at V and 9 bases at J, with 15 bases between the two ends. The CDR3 loop spans 15 amino acids. The CDR3 sequence: CASSQEGVSSSPLHF. The CDR3, as DNA: TGCGCCAGCAGCCAGGAGGGGGTCTCGAGTTCACCCCTCCACTTT.

The chain has TRBV5-1 and TRBJ2-5; 10 bases agree with TRBD1. This CDR3 is built from 15 residues. Germline assignment: CDR1 SGHRS and CDR2 YFSETQ. V gave up 4 bases and J gave up 3 bases; unmatched junction bases: 6. The DNA of the CDR3 is TGCGCCAGCAGCAGCACCGGGACAGGGGAAGAGACCCAGTACTTC. It yields the protein CASSSTGTGEETQYF. Based on the CDR3 plus reference TRBV5-1 and TRBJ2-5, the full variable domain is KAGVTQTPRYLIKTRGQQVTLSCSPISGHRSVSWYQQTPGQGLQFLFEYFSETQRNKGNFPGRFSGRQFSNSRSEMNVSTLELGDSALYLCASSSTGTGEETQYFGPGTRLLVL.

Here the CDR3 reads CASACGYTF. The CDR3 DNA sequence: TGTGCCAGCGCTTGTGGCTACACCTTC. The rearrangement links TRBV3-1 (or the pseudogene TRBV3-2) to TRBJ1-2; D not certain. The CDR3 is made up of 9 amino acids. Trimming took off 8 bases at V and 7 bases at J, with 5 bases between the two ends. Per germline, CDR1 LGHDT and CDR2 YNNKEL (reference sequence).

This clone was detected once. The rearrangement links TRBV5-6 to TRBJ2-7; 13 bases line up with TRBD2. Germline V lookup: CDR1 SGHDT, CDR2 YYEEEE. J was trimmed by 2 bases and V by 3 bases; bases with no gene match: 2. The CDR3 has 15 amino acids. In nucleotides, the CDR3 is TGTGCCAGCAGCTCGACTAGCGGGGGGCCCTACGAGCAGTACTTC. It codes for CASSSTSGGPYEQYF.

Details on this clone: The sample carries other DNA sequences with the same CDR3. Here the CDR3 reads CASSIRGANYGYTF. Written as DNA, the CDR3 is TGTGCCAGTAGTATTCGGGGGGCTAACTATGGCTACACCTTC. This chain uses TRBV19 with TRBJ1-2, with a tentative D call TRBD1 (5 bases). There are 14 residues in the CDR3. V was trimmed by 3 bases and J by 0 bases, leaving 8 bases between them. Germline lookup yields CDR1 LNHDA and CDR2 SQIVND (reference sequence).

This chain links TRBV11-2 with TRBJ2-7, with TRBD1 matching over 10 bases. After removal of 5 bases from V and 2 bases from J, the junction contained 3 bases not matched to a gene. The CDR3 is made up of 14 amino acids. Germline CDR1 and CDR2: SGHAT and FQNNGV. In nucleotides, the CDR3 is TGTGCCAGCAGCACGGACAGGGGGGCCTACGAGCAGTACTTC. Residues: CASSTDRGAYEQYF. The full variable domain, in which reference TRBV11-2 and TRBJ2-7 provide the parts outside the CDR3, is EAGVAQSPRYKIIEKRQSVAFWCNPISGHATLYWYQQILGQGPKLLIQFQNNGVVDDSQLPKDRFSAERLKGVDSTLKIQPAKLEDSAVYLCASSTDRGAYEQYFGPGTRLTVT.

J is TRBJ2-7 and V is TRBV9; 14 bases agree with TRBD2. The V gene end was trimmed by 5 bases and the J gene end by 6 bases; junction bases not matched to a gene: 13. Germline loops: CDR1 SGDLS, CDR2 YYNGEE. This CDR3 region has 17 residues. The CDR3 here is CASSRGTSGRRSTEQYF. Written as DNA, the CDR3 is TGTGCCAGCAGTCGAGGGACTAGCGGGAGAAGGTCTACCGAGCAGTACTTC.

The chain carries TRBV19 and TRBJ2-3, with 8 bases that match TRBD2. V lost 5 bases and J lost 4; bases outside the gene matches: 11. This CDR3 is built from 16 residues. CDR1 LNHDA and CDR2 SQIVND come from the germline V gene (reference sequence). The chain's CDR3 is CASSPGRVLWADTQYF. DNA of the CDR3: TGTGCCAGTAGTCCCGGGAGGGTCCTATGGGCAGATACGCAGTATTTT.

The J gene is TRBJ2-2, the V gene TRBV5-6; 7 nucleotides align to TRBD1. The germline V gene has CDR1 SGHDT and CDR2 YYEEEE. The V gene end was trimmed by 9 bases and the J gene end by 7 bases; junction bases not matched to a gene: 6. The CDR3 is 12 amino acids. CDR3 nucleotide sequence: TGTGCCACCCGAGGGGGCAACGGGGAGCTGTTTTTT. It yields the protein CATRGGNGELFF. Full variable domain (outside the CDR3, taken from reference TRBV5-6 and TRBJ2-2): DAGVTQSPTHLIKTRGQQVTLRCSPKSGHDTVSWYQQALGQGPQFIFQYYEEEERQRGNFPDRFSGHQFPNYSSELNVNALLLGDSALYLCATRGGNGELFFGEGSRLTVL.

The chain uses TRBV5-8 and TRBJ2-2; the D is unclear. There are 14 residues in the CDR3. CDR1 is SGHTS, CDR2 YDEGEE, per germline. Trimming left V 3 bases short and J 3 bases short, with 9 bases between. CDR3 protein: CASSSIQYTGELFF. The CDR3 coding sequence is TGTGCCAGCAGCTCCATTCAATACACCGGGGAGCTGTTTTTT.

V gene TRBV6-1 combines with J gene TRBJ2-5; no firm D call. CDR1 and CDR2 (germline): MNHNS, SASEGT. The V gene lost 0 bases and the J gene lost 1 base, with 12 bases spanning the gap. The CDR3 is made up of 16 amino acids. The CDR3 protein is CASSEALAALQETQYF. The CDR3 DNA follows: TGTGCCAGCAGTGAAGCACTGGCGGCGCTCCAAGAGACCCAGTACTTC.

The chain joins TRBV7-2 to TRBJ2-3; 7 bases match TRBD1. Germline assignment: CDR1 SGHTA and CDR2 FQGNSA. Trimming removed 5 bases from V and 3 bases from J; junction bases left unmatched: 11. This CDR3 contains 16 residues. Here the CDR3 reads CASSLPDRDLTDTQYF. The CDR3 nucleotides are TGTGCCAGCAGCCTTCCCGACAGGGATCTTACAGATACGCAGTATTTT.

The chain carries TRBV18 and TRBJ2-3, with D possibly TRBD1 on 5 matching bases. The germline gives CDR1 KGHSH, CDR2 LQKENI. CDR3 length: 17 amino acids. The germline V and J ends were trimmed by 2 bases and 2 bases, with 17 bases remaining between them. As DNA, the CDR3 is TGTGCCAGCTCACCAATCAAGGCCAGCAGGGACACAGATACGCAGTATTTT. Protein product: CASSPIKASRDTDTQYF. Filled out from reference TRBV18 and TRBJ2-3, the complete variable domain reads NAGVMQNPRHLVRRRGQEARLRCSPMKGHSHVYWYRQLPEEGLKFMVYLQKENIIDESGMPKERFSAEFPKEGPSILRIQQVVRGDSAAYFCASSPIKASRDTDTQYFGPGTRLTVL.

A word on this clone: The sample carries other DNA sequences with the same CDR3. J is TRBJ2-1 and V is TRBV15; D not resolved. Germline V lookup: CDR1 LNHNV, CDR2 YYDKDF (reference sequence). This CDR3 has 16 residues. Trimming removed 3 bases from V and 0 bases from J, with 12 bases in between. The DNA for the CDR3 is TGTGCCACCAGCAGTCCCTCGGGTAGCTCCTACAATGAGCAGTTCTTC. Its protein is CATSSPSGSSYNEQFF.